These T cell receptor beta chains were read from a single sample in a study of early T cells in non-severe SARS-CoV-2 infection. TCRdb redid the calling of the 5' RACE reads with MiXCR, one entry per CDR3 protein. Of around 29,000 distinct CDR3 sequences in the sample, roughly 5.4% are singletons; the top ten hold 3.5% to 5.5%. The sequenced sample was whole blood. These receptors came from an adult who was a healthcare worker with PCR-confirmed SARS-CoV-2 infection or an uninfected control (not recorded which). The CDR3 runs from the conserved cysteine through the conserved F or W. Each record gives: V gene, clone size, J gene, CDR3 protein. Not every row has a clone size; where given, it reads once, few, many or a size class.

v_call: TRBV12-5
clone_size: -
j_call: TRBJ1-1
cdr3_aa: CASGWAGESKAFF

v_call: TRBV11-2
clone_size: many
j_call: TRBJ1-2
cdr3_aa: CASSLGGVSYGYTF

v_call: TRBV7-6
clone_size: many
j_call: TRBJ2-2
cdr3_aa: CASGPSNTGELFF

v_call: TRBV15
clone_size: many
j_call: TRBJ1-2
cdr3_aa: CATSRELSVFSGGSYGYTF

v_call: TRBV6-2/TRBV6-3
clone_size: many
j_call: TRBJ2-7
cdr3_aa: CASRSGQNKYEQYF

v_call: TRBV9
clone_size: -
j_call: TRBJ2-1
cdr3_aa: CASSIEGGLSSYNEQFF

v_call: TRBV4-3
clone_size: many
j_call: TRBJ1-1
cdr3_aa: CASSGVLNTEAFF

v_call: TRBV7-6
clone_size: many
j_call: TRBJ2-7
cdr3_aa: CASSNPGPGHEQYF

v_call: TRBV5-1
clone_size: many
j_call: TRBJ2-7
cdr3_aa: CASSLRSGTGSPLGYEQYF

v_call: TRBV19
clone_size: many
j_call: TRBJ1-5
cdr3_aa: CASRTGVNQPQHF

v_call: TRBV10-1
clone_size: many
j_call: TRBJ1-2
cdr3_aa: CASSASLNYGYTF

v_call: TRBV6-2/TRBV6-3
clone_size: many
j_call: TRBJ2-3
cdr3_aa: CASSYTGEWQRRTDTQYF

v_call: TRBV7-2
clone_size: many
j_call: TRBJ2-1
cdr3_aa: CASSPQRNEQFF

v_call: TRBV4-3
clone_size: many
j_call: TRBJ2-1
cdr3_aa: CASSPGPASNEQFF

v_call: TRBV28
clone_size: -
j_call: TRBJ1-6
cdr3_aa: CASKTQGSPLHF

v_call: TRBV7-9
clone_size: many
j_call: TRBJ2-3
cdr3_aa: CASSLDSPDTQYF

v_call: TRBV20-1
clone_size: many
j_call: TRBJ2-1
cdr3_aa: CSARGPGRQQFF

v_call: TRBV28
clone_size: many
j_call: TRBJ2-7
cdr3_aa: CASSLYGTGIYEQYF

v_call: TRBV4-2
clone_size: many
j_call: TRBJ2-2
cdr3_aa: CASRAGTSQIGELFF

v_call: TRBV7-9
clone_size: -
j_call: TRBJ2-5
cdr3_aa: CASSAHEETQYF

v_call: TRBV5-1
clone_size: many
j_call: TRBJ1-2
cdr3_aa: CASSLAKGSNYGYTF

v_call: TRBV11-3
clone_size: many
j_call: TRBJ2-2
cdr3_aa: CASMAANTGELFF

v_call: TRBV28
clone_size: many
j_call: TRBJ2-3
cdr3_aa: CASSLASGRSTGTDTQYF

v_call: TRBV29-1
clone_size: medium-sized
j_call: TRBJ2-1
cdr3_aa: CSAERGREGYNNEQFF

v_call: TRBV19
clone_size: -
j_call: TRBJ1-5
cdr3_aa: CASSTGVASNQPQHF

v_call: TRBV3-1
clone_size: many
j_call: TRBJ1-5
cdr3_aa: CASSQEEGQPQHF